A selection of T cell receptor beta chains follows, all from one sample in a study of CD8+ T cells in alopecia areata. Assay used: immunoSEQ multiplex PCR; TCRdb lists only in-frame clones, some missing. The sample lists around 150,000 clones; just over 65% were seen once. The sequences come from CD4+ T cells sorted from blood, collected at week 4, from a patient treated with tofacitinib. The receptors here all came from a human donor with alopecia areata. Each CDR3 is given with its conserved first and last residue. The D gene is left open where the match is weak. Size is stated for part of the rows, as once, few or many counts, or as a class when the clone is expanded.

CDR3nt	CDR3aa	v_gene	abundance	j_gene	d_gene
TGCAGCGTTGTACCAGAGGCTCCAGCGACCTTC	CSVVPEAPATF	TRBV29-1	.	TRBJ1-2	.
TGTGCCAGCAACCAGGACAGGGGATTCTACACCTTC	CASNQDRGFYTF	TRBV25-1	.	TRBJ1-2	TRBD1
TGCGCCAGCAGCCAAGATCCCCTCTTGGAGGGAGCCAAAAACATTCAGTACTTC	CASSQDPLLEGAKNIQYF	TRBV4-3	.	TRBJ2-4	.
TGTGCCAGCAGCCAAGATCGAGTTTACAATGAGCAGTTCTTC	CASSQDRVYNEQFF	TRBV4-2	.	TRBJ2-1	.
TGTGCCAGCAGAGGCGTAACCTATCTGGATGAGCAGTTCTTC	CASRGVTYLDEQFF	TRBV2	once	TRBJ2-1	.
TGCGCCAGCAGCCAATTGACAAGGAACTATGGCTACACCTTC	CASSQLTRNYGYTF	TRBV4-1	.	TRBJ1-2	.
TGTGCCAGCAGCCTTCCACGGGGCCCTGGGGCCAACGTCCTGACTTTC	CASSLPRGPGANVLTF	TRBV9	.	TRBJ2-6	.
TGTGCCAGCAGTTATGAAGGCTGGAACGAGCAGTACTTC	CASSYEGWNEQYF	TRBV6-5	.	TRBJ2-7	.
TGTGCCTGGAGCTCCGACAGGGGTACTGAAGCTTTCTTT	CAWSSDRGTEAFF	TRBV30	.	TRBJ1-1	TRBD1
TGCAGCGCGACTAGGCAGCCTAATGAAAAACTGTTTTTT	CSATRQPNEKLFF	TRBV29-1	once	TRBJ1-4	.
TGTGCCAGCAGCTCGTGGGGAACCCAGTACTTC	CASSSWGTQYF	TRBV5-4	once	TRBJ2-5	.
TGTGCCAGCAGTGTCGACAGGGCCACCTACGAGCAGTACTTC	CASSVDRATYEQYF	TRBV6-6	.	TRBJ2-7	TRBD1
TGCAGCGTTGAGGGAAGGACAGAAGCTTTCTTT	CSVEGRTEAFF	TRBV29-1	.	TRBJ1-1	.
TGTGCCAGCAGCTTAGGTGGTAACCTGGATACGCAGTATTTT	CASSLGGNLDTQYF	TRBV7-9	.	TRBJ2-3	.
TGTGCCAGCAGTTACTCATCAGGGGGCACGGATGGCTACACCTTC	CASSYSSGGTDGYTF	TRBV6-6	few	TRBJ1-2	TRBD1
TGCGCCAGCAGCATAACTCCGGGACAGGGGGTAGAGACCCAGTACTTC	CASSITPGQGVETQYF	TRBV5-1	.	TRBJ2-5	TRBD1
TGTGCCATCAGTGACCCGGGACAGGCGAACTATGGCTACACCTTC	CAISDPGQANYGYTF	TRBV10-3	.	TRBJ1-2	TRBD1
TGTGCCAGCAGTGATCGGGACAGGACGAATGAGCAGTTCTTC	CASSDRDRTNEQFF	TRBV25-1	.	TRBJ2-1	TRBD1
TGCAGCGTATCACAAACCTATGGCTACACCTTC	CSVSQTYGYTF	TRBV29-1	.	TRBJ1-2	.
TGTGCCAGCAGCTTAGCGGGGACAGGGTTAGAGACCCAGTACTTC	CASSLAGTGLETQYF	TRBV7-2	.	TRBJ2-5	TRBD1
TGTGCCAGCAGCTTGAAAGGCGCGGGGAGTGAAAAACTGTTTTTT	CASSLKGAGSEKLFF	TRBV5-6	.	TRBJ1-4	.
TGTGCCAGCTCTACAGGGAGAGCTGAAGCTTTCTTT	CASSTGRAEAFF	TRBV27	once	TRBJ1-1	.
TGTGCCTGGAGGGGGACAGGGACAGAGACCCAGTACTTC	CAWRGTGTETQYF	TRBV30	.	TRBJ2-5	TRBD1
TGTGCCAGCAGCCCGCACACGGCCGGGGAGCTGTTTTTT	CASSPHTAGELFF	TRBV11-1	few	TRBJ2-2	.
TGTGCCAGTAGCCCCGGCCGGGACAGGGGGCAGAGAGGCTACACCTTC	CASSPGRDRGQRGYTF	TRBV19	.	TRBJ1-2	TRBD1
TGCGCCAGCAGCTTGGCCGTTAGAGGACAGGCGACCTACGAGCAGTACTTC	CASSLAVRGQATYEQYF	TRBV5-1	.	TRBJ2-7	TRBD1
TGCAGCGTTGAAGTGCAGGGACCAGATACGCAGTATTTT	CSVEVQGPDTQYF	TRBV29-1	.	TRBJ2-3	.
TGTGCCAGCAGGCCAGGAGGGTCGGGGGTTGTAGGCTACACCTTC	CASRPGGSGVVGYTF	TRBV27	.	TRBJ1-2	.
TGTGCCAGCAGCGGTATTAGGGGCAGTTCTAACTATGGCTACACCTTC	CASSGIRGSSNYGYTF	TRBV27	.	TRBJ1-2	.
TGTGCCTGGAGAAGGGCTTGGGACGCCTACGAGCAGTACTTC	CAWRRAWDAYEQYF	TRBV30	.	TRBJ2-7	.
TGTGCCAGCAGACAGGGATCGAACTATGGCTACACCTTC	CASRQGSNYGYTF	TRBV27	.	TRBJ1-2	.
TGCGCCAGCAGCCGGTCGCCGACGGGGGTTAGCACAGATACGCAGTATTTT	CASSRSPTGVSTDTQYF	TRBV5-1	.	TRBJ2-3	.
TGCAGCTCATGCAGGACAGACAATGAGCAGTTCTTC	CSSCRTDNEQFF	TRBV29-1	.	TRBJ2-1	.
TGTGCCAGCAGCGTCTCTGGGGCCAACGTCCTGACTTTC	CASSVSGANVLTF	TRBV9	.	TRBJ2-6	.
TGTGCCAGCAGCAAATACAGGGGAAACACTGAAGCTTTCTTT	CASSKYRGNTEAFF	TRBV9	.	TRBJ1-1	TRBD1
TGCAGCGTTGTCCCAAACGGGGCTAATGAAAAACTGTTTTTT	CSVVPNGANEKLFF	TRBV29-1	.	TRBJ1-4	.
TGTGCCAGCAGCGTAGGGGTGACAGGGGACGGCTACACCTTC	CASSVGVTGDGYTF	TRBV9	few	TRBJ1-2	TRBD1
TGCAGCGTTGTTCTCTCTAACTATGGCTACACCTTC	CSVVLSNYGYTF	TRBV29-1	.	TRBJ1-2	.
TGCAGCGTTTGGACAGGGGGAATATCCTACGAGCAGTACTTC	CSVWTGGISYEQYF	TRBV29-1	.	TRBJ2-7	TRBD1
TGCAGTGCTAGTAAGGGAGAGACCCAGTACTTC	CSASKGETQYF	TRBV20-1	.	TRBJ2-5	.
TGTGCCAGCAGTTACTCCGGCACTTACAATGAGCAGTTCTTC	CASSYSGTYNEQFF	TRBV6-5	.	TRBJ2-1	.
TGTGCCAGCTCACGATCCATTCCGTCTCTGAGTGAGCAGTTCTTC	CASSRSIPSLSEQFF	TRBV18	.	TRBJ2-1	.
TGCGCCAGCAGCTTGGATACAGGTATCGGCTACACCTTC	CASSLDTGIGYTF	TRBV5-1	.	TRBJ1-2	.
TGTGCCAGCAGTGAACCGTGGGTAAACACCATATATTTT	CASSEPWVNTIYF	TRBV6-5	.	TRBJ1-3	.
TGTGCCTGGAGTGGAGGGCCATCACCCCTCCACTTT	CAWSGGPSPLHF	TRBV30	.	TRBJ1-6	.
TGCGCCAGCAGCCAAGATCATGGAGGTCAGCCCCAGCATTTT	CASSQDHGGQPQHF	TRBV4-3	few	TRBJ1-5	.
TGCGCCAGCAGCCAAGATTGGGCCGGGCGGTCCTACAATGAGCAGTTCTTC	CASSQDWAGRSYNEQFF	TRBV4-3	.	TRBJ2-1	.
TGTGCCAGCAGCTCGAGACAGGGGTCCTATAATTCACCCCTCCACTTT	CASSSRQGSYNSPLHF	TRBV7-2	few	TRBJ1-6	TRBD1
TGTGCCAGCAGCCAAGACGGATGGGTCCAGTACTTC	CASSQDGWVQYF	TRBV14	.	TRBJ2-5	.
TGCAGCGTTTCACGGGGCAGCCAGCAAGAGACCCAGTACTTC	CSVSRGSQQETQYF	TRBV29-1	.	TRBJ2-5	.
TGCGCCAGCAGCTTGGAACCGTTTGCTGGCTACACCTTC	CASSLEPFAGYTF	TRBV5-1	.	TRBJ1-2	.